This T cell receptor beta chain was sequenced during a study of chemoradiotherapy in HPV16-positive cancers. Study context: Functional T-cell assays on two HPV16-positive patients' cells defined candidate HPV-specific clones and common TCR motifs. Study outcomes and limitations: HPV-specific T cells were functionally defined from only two HPV16-positive patients. Candidate HPV-specific clones and E7-related TCR motifs grew in tumor during treatment.

Worth noting for this clone: What it recognizes is unknown.

Repeated repertoire sampling spanned the course of chemoradiotherapy. This table comes from immunoSEQ multiplex PCR, and its TCRdb copy is limited to in-frame clones, with some not included. The repertoire holds a few thousand clones, with about four fifths as singletons. V lost 2 bases to trimming and J lost 8 bases, with 12 bases between them. The V gene's germline CDR1 is SGHTA and CDR2 FQGNSA. CDR3 length: 13 residues. V and J are TRBV7-2 and TRBJ1-2; TRBD1 is a possible D gene (6 bases). Sequences were derived from tumor tissue, sampled from a patient who underwent chemoradiotherapy. This clonotype originated in a human donor with HPV-associated anogenital cancer. CDR3 DNA sequence: TGTGCCAGCAGCTTAAACAGGGTGGAGGGCTACACCTTC. Translation: CASSLNRVEGYTF.